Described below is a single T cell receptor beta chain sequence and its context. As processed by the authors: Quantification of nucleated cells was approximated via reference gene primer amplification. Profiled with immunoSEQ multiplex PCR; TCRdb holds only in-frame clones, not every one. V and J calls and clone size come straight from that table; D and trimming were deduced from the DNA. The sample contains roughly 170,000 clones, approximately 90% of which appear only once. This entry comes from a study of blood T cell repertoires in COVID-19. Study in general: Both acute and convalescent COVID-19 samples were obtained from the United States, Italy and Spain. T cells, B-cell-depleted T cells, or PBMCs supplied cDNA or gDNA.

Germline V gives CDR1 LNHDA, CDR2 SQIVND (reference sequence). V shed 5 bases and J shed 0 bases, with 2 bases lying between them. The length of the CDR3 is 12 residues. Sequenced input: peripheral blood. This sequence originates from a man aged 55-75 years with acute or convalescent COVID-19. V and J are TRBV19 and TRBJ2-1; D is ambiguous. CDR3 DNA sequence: TGTGCCAGTAGTTACTCCTACAATGAGCAGTTCTTC. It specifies CASSYSYNEQFF.